This record looks at one TCR beta chain sequence and its context. The Seattle patients joined while their infection was active and were tracked longitudinally afterward. This entry is derived from a study of blood T cell repertoires in COVID-19. Overall study context: Both acute and convalescent COVID-19 samples were obtained from the United States, Italy and Spain. T cells, B-cell-depleted T cells, or PBMCs provided the cDNA or gDNA that served as material.

Under the authors' procedure: It was from reference gene primer amplification that nucleated cell counts were estimated. Only in-frame clones appear in the TCRdb table, and some are missing; sequencing was by immunoSEQ multiplex PCR. The V and J calls and the clone size are those of that table, but D and trimming were determined from the DNA. The table records 150,000 to 200,000 clones, 80% to 85% of them present only once. The CDR3 runs 14 residues. Per germline, CDR1 LGHNA and CDR2 YSLEER. With V trimmed by 4 bases and J by 5 bases, 5 bases remained unmatched. The V call is TRBV4-3, the J call TRBJ2-1, with 7 bases aligning to TRBD2. The sequenced sample was peripheral blood. The TCR was taken from a woman in her seventies with COVID-19, enrolled during active disease. CDR3 loop: CASSRGTNDNEQFF. CDR3 bases: TGCGCCAGCAGCCGGGGGACTAACGACAATGAGCAGTTCTTC.